The present T cell receptor (beta chain) was sequenced within a study of T cells after posttransplantation cyclophosphamide (dated by TCRdb to the mid-2010s). With regard to the full study: T cell repertoire reconstitution was tracked by TRB sequencing after myeloablative bone marrow transplantation in which posttransplantation cyclophosphamide was used as GVHD prophylaxis. Public TRB sequences were queried against a database of over 3,600 sequences associated with responses to pathogens, tumor antigens, self-antigens and alloantigens. Antigen receptor sequencing covered samples from 30 to 40 PTCy-treated patients and approximately 15 of their related bone marrow donors. TRA and TRB clonality were tightly correlated in 10 or so samples, so subsequent TCR analyses focused on TRB only. Up to 3 additional blood samples from 2 to 5.2 years after transplant were also TRB-sequenced in 3 patients, as was pretransplant blood from several patients. Blood from all 34 PTCy patients who had 1-year posttransplant specimens underwent TRB sequencing.

Related bone marrow donors provided peripheral blood samples on the day of marrow donation. Mononuclear cells from peripheral blood and bone marrow were separated by Ficoll-Hypaque density centrifugation and then cryopreserved. What the research found in general, with its limitations: Across the 35 to 45 patients, TRB clonality was highly associated with recipient CMV seropositivity and CMV reactivation, and diversity with PTCy was similar to that in the CNI/methotrexate controls. At 1-2 months, donor-recipient similarity was low but rose over the first year, and the later blood repertoires were often dominated by donor CD8+ memory clones. The TRB repertoires of T cells infiltrating skin or GI tract showed only limited overlap with the TRB repertoires of T cells in blood.

In its sample, this clone was seen many times. Its cognate antigen has yet to be identified. Per-base qualities were not stored, and no clone one base away is much larger. The CDR3 has 16 amino acids, counting the end cysteine and phenylalanine. Here the CDR3 DNA is all that survives: 48 bases in frame from base 1. CDR1 SGHRS and CDR2 YFSETQ are derived from the germline V gene. V is pared back by 1 base and J by 0 bases, with 12 bases lying between the germline termini. Genomic DNA was used for TRB sequencing, which was performed with the immunoSEQ assay at survey resolution or with the hsTCRB kit. The authors processed their data as follows. Initial read processing used immunoSEQ software, and repertoire analyses used the LymphoSeq R package. Clonality was computed as 1 minus normalized Shannon entropy; Gini coefficient was also calculated for each TRB dataset. Phenotypes of unsorted samples were inferred by mapping TRB sequences from sorted subsets of the recipient or donor onto unsorted samples of the same recipient. Not all clones reach the TCRdb copy of this immuneACCESS table, which keeps in-frame sequences only. Checked studies attribute under half of the gap to unresolved V genes and leave the rest unexplained. Clonal size and the V and J genes are those of that table, whereas D and trimming came from the DNA. This sample was tabulated with about 44,000 clones, among which there are no singletons. The leading ten clones occupy approximately 2.2% of the sample.

The sample consisted of PBMCs. The chain is encoded by TRBV5-1 joined to TRBJ2-3; the best D guess is TRBD2, with 6 bases matching. The clonotype was recovered from a man aged 40-49 years in good health, CMV-negative, and a related stem cell transplant donor. The DNA is TGCGCCAGCAGCTTGCAGCGGGCAACTAGCACAGATACGCAGTATTTT. It codes for CASSLQRATSTDTQYF.